This TCR beta chain was profiled in a study of OX40 agonist ivuxolimab in advanced cancers. In the study overall: The costimulatory receptor OX40 (CD134) was targeted by ivuxolimab, a fully human IgG2 agonistic monoclonal antibody. The dose-escalation cohort was over 70% male with a mean age of roughly 62 years, ranging from 23 to 79. Of the 52 patients in dose escalation, around 19 had hepatocellular carcinoma, roughly 15 had melanoma, 9 had renal cell carcinoma and 9 had head and neck cancer. Three dose-escalation patients achieved partial responses, one with hepatocellular carcinoma and two with cutaneous melanoma. Patients were allowed to have had prior anti-PD-1, anti-PD-L1 or anti-CTLA-4 therapy, and around 37% of the dose-escalation patients had previously received checkpoint inhibitors. The purpose of peripheral TCRbeta sequencing was to test whether ivuxolimab changed TCR sequence diversity and led to clonal T-cell expansion. The paper describes the monotherapy dose-escalation part (N of about 52 patients) of the phase I trial of ivuxolimab. Intravenous ivuxolimab was administered to patients every 2 weeks at six dose levels: 0.01, 0.1, 0.3, 1.5, 3 and 10 mg/kg.

Study-wide conclusions, independent of this receptor: Low levels of normalized T-cell clonal expansion were also seen in some nonresponding patients. The antigen specificity of the peripheral T cells that underwent clonal expansion was not determined. After ivuxolimab, expanded clones were on average more numerous among CD8+ T cells than among CD4+ T cells. In the 0.1-3.0 mg/kg groups, partial responders had among the lowest normalized peripheral clonal expansion, particularly in CD8+ T cells. Clonal expansion of both CD4+ and CD8+ blood T cells was observed from baseline to week 6 at doses 0.1 to 3.0 mg/kg.

This clone has only one observation. Its antigen is still unknown. No base qualities exist here, and no much larger clone lies one base off it. CDR1 MNHNS and CDR2 SASEGT are derived from the germline V gene. V is pared back by 7 bases and J by 2 bases, with 15 bases lying between the germline termini. Inclusive of the bounding cysteine and phenylalanine, the CDR3 is 14 residues long. CDR3 DNA is the only sequence kept; it has 42 bases, read in frame from the first base. The trial excluded patients who had a history of autoimmune disease or who were on systemic immunosuppression. Peripheral blood for TCR sequencing was drawn from every dose cohort at baseline, at cycle 4 day 1 and at cycle 7 day 1. Samples came from an open-label, multicenter, first-in-human phase I dose-escalation trial of ivuxolimab. Adults with locally advanced or metastatic head and neck squamous cell, hepatocellular, melanoma or renal cell carcinoma were enrolled in the trial. Before TCR sequencing, CD4+ T cells and CD8+ T cells from peripheral blood were sorted into separate populations.

For sequencing of the TCRbeta CDR3 region, genomic DNA was extracted from the sorted cells. The immunoSEQ Assay was used for sequencing of TCRbeta CDR3 regions. TCRdb retrieved this table from immuneACCESS and kept in-frame rearrangements only. Not all clones are present; in checked studies, unresolved V genes account for under half, and no reason is known for the remainder. This sample has about 55,000 clones in its table, and roughly four fifths of those were observed once. About 1.2% of the sample goes to the ten largest clones. In this chain, TRBV6-1 is recombined with TRBJ2-7; too little of a D gene remains to name it. Source: CD4+ or CD8+ T cells sorted from blood, taken in a trial of the OX40 agonist ivuxolimab. The sequence derives from an adult with an advanced solid tumor such as melanoma, head and neck, liver or kidney cancer. The CDR3 reads as follows: CASTLPSEPYEQYF. At the DNA level, the sequence is TGTGCCAGCACCCTCCCCAGTGAACCCTACGAGCAGTACTTC.